The following is a TCR beta chain sequence with its context. The data were taken from a study of blood T cell repertoires in COVID-19. About the research overall: Italy, Spain and the United States were the sources of the convalescent and acute COVID-19 samples.

This CDR3 has 14 amino acids. In germline, CDR1 is SNHLY, CDR2 FYNNEI. Trimming left V 6 bases short and J 4 bases short, with 12 bases between. As originally analysed: The assay estimated nucleated cells by amplifying reference gene primers. The repertoire was sequenced with immunoSEQ multiplex PCR; TCRdb's copy has only in-frame clones and lacks some. That table supplies the V and J calls and clone size; D and trimming were determined from the DNA. The sample consists of 120,000 to 150,000 clones, about 83% of them appearing once. Sequenced material: peripheral blood. The sequence came from a man aged 25 to 40 with COVID-19, enrolled during active disease. The chain uses TRBV2 and TRBJ2-2, with D perhaps matching TRBD2 (6 bases). CDR3 sequence reads: CASRIMGGTGELFF. The CDR3 coding sequence is TGTGCCAGCAGGATTATGGGAGGCACCGGGGAGCTGTTTTTT.